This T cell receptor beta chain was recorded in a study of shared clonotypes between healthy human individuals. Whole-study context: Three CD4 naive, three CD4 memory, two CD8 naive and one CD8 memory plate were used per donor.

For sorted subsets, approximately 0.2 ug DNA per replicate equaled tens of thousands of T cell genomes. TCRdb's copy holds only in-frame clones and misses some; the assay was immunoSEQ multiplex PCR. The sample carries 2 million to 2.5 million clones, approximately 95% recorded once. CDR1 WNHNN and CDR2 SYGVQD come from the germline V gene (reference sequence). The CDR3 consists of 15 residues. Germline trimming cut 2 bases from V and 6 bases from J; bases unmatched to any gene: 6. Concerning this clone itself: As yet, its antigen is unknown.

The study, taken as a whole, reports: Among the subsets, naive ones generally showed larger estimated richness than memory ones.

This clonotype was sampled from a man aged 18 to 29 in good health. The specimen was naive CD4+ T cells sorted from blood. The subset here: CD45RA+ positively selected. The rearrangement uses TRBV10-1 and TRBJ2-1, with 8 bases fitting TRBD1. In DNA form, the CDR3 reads TGCGCCAGCAGTGAGGTAGGACAGGGTATCAATGAGCAGTTCTTC. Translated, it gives CASSEVGQGINEQFF.